A selection of T cell receptor beta chains follows, all from one sample in a study of shared clonotypes between healthy human individuals. Repertoires were generated with immunoSEQ multiplex PCR, while TCRdb's copy carries only in-frame clones and drops some. Altogether 1.4 million to 1.5 million clones are present, roughly 95% being singletons, with the ten largest covering 0.95% to 1.5%. The sequencing sample was made of naive CD4+ T cells sorted from blood. All receptors derive from a man under 40 in good health. Each CDR3 is given with its conserved first and last residue. D genes are given only for firm matches. Clone size is stated in some rows and not others, as once, few, many or a class when expanded.

d_call j_call clone_size v_call cdr3_aa cdr3_nt
NA TRBJ2-3 NA TRBV7-2 CASSLATSSAPATDTQYF TGTGCCAGCAGCTTAGCCACCTCTAGCGCCCCGGCCACAGATACGCAGTATTTT
NA TRBJ1-1 NA TRBV5-4 CASSLETPGTEAFF TGTGCCAGCAGCTTGGAGACTCCGGGCACTGAAGCTTTCTTT
TRBD1 TRBJ1-5 NA TRBV6-1 CASRQGALGQPQHF TGTGCCAGCAGACAGGGGGCGCTCGGTCAGCCCCAGCATTTT
NA TRBJ2-7 few TRBV13 CASSLGYEQYF TGTGCCAGCAGTCTCGGCTACGAGCAGTACTTC
NA TRBJ2-7 once TRBV2 CASSPRTLDEQYF TGTGCCAGCAGCCCGAGGACGTTGGACGAGCAGTACTTC
NA TRBJ2-7 NA TRBV5-4 CASSLSLLAYEQYF TGTGCCAGCAGCTTGAGCCTACTAGCCTACGAGCAGTACTTC
NA TRBJ2-5 NA TRBV10-1 CASTKETQYF TGCGCCAGCACGAAAGAGACCCAGTACTTC
NA TRBJ2-1 NA TRBV7-9 CASSVATDSYNEQFF TGTGCCAGCAGCGTGGCCACCGACTCCTACAATGAGCAGTTCTTC
NA TRBJ2-3 NA TRBV5-1 CASSLVRAATDTQYF TGCGCCAGCAGCTTGGTTCGAGCGGCAACAGATACGCAGTATTTT
NA TRBJ2-1 once TRBV7-2 CASSSYRVGGNEQFF TGTGCCAGCAGCTCATACAGGGTCGGCGGGAATGAGCAGTTCTTC
TRBD1 TRBJ2-7 NA TRBV5-4 CASSLAWTGGGEQYF TGTGCCAGCAGCTTGGCGTGGACAGGGGGCGGCGAGCAGTACTTC
TRBD1 TRBJ2-3 NA TRBV11-3 CASRGQGSDTQYF TGTGCCAGCAGGGGACAGGGGTCAGATACGCAGTATTTT
TRBD1 TRBJ1-2 NA TRBV9 CASSATGQVNYGYTF TGTGCCAGCAGCGCGACGGGACAGGTGAACTATGGCTACACCTTC
TRBD1 TRBJ2-7 NA TRBV27 CASSLRPLPRTGDYEQYF TGTGCCAGCAGCTTACGGCCCCTTCCACGGACAGGGGACTACGAGCAGTACTTC
NA TRBJ1-3 NA TRBV28 CASALSQGRGSSGNTIYF TGTGCCAGCGCTTTATCCCAAGGCAGGGGATCTTCTGGAAACACCATATATTTT
NA TRBJ2-7 NA TRBV25-1 CASIGVGIQAEQYF TGTGCCAGCATTGGGGTGGGGATTCAGGCCGAGCAGTACTTC
NA TRBJ2-7 NA TRBV6-5 CASFGSSYEQYF TGTGCCAGCTTCGGATCCTCCTACGAGCAGTACTTC
NA TRBJ2-1 NA TRBV12-2 CASRISHPGGREGHNEQFF TGTGCAAGTCGCATATCACACCCCGGGGGGCGGGAGGGCCATAATGAGCAGTTCTTC
NA TRBJ2-7 NA TRBV5-1 CASSLELTEGEQYF TGCGCCAGCAGCTTGGAGTTAACAGAGGGCGAGCAGTACTTC
TRBD2 TRBJ2-5 NA TRBV18 CASSPGTSLETQYF TGTGCCAGCTCACCGGGGACTAGCCTAGAGACCCAGTACTTC
NA TRBJ1-2 NA TRBV25-1 CASSEWWGNGYTF TGTGCCAGCAGTGAATGGTGGGGAAATGGCTACACCTTC
TRBD1 TRBJ2-2 NA TRBV28 CASSPTGVLTGELFF TGTGCCAGCAGTCCGACAGGGGTCCTCACCGGGGAGCTGTTTTTT
NA TRBJ2-7 NA TRBV29-1 CSVARDTLPGEQYF TGCAGCGTTGCCCGGGACACCCTCCCCGGGGAGCAGTACTTC
NA TRBJ2-1 NA TRBV10-1 CASSESALTVYNEQFF TGCGCCAGCAGTGAGTCAGCCCTGACAGTGTACAATGAGCAGTTCTTC
NA TRBJ1-5 NA TRBV6-6 CASSRTNQPQHF TGTGCCAGCAGCCGTACCAATCAGCCCCAGCATTTT
NA TRBJ1-5 NA TRBV6-5 CASSSRRNQPQHF TGTGCCAGCAGTTCGAGAAGGAATCAGCCCCAGCATTTT
NA TRBJ1-5 NA TRBV6-5 CASSTTKNQPQHF TGTGCCAGCAGTACCACCAAGAATCAGCCCCAGCATTTT
NA TRBJ2-7 NA TRBV4-1 CASSQVVSSYEQYF TGCGCCAGCAGCCAAGTCGTCAGTTCCTACGAGCAGTACTTC
TRBD1 TRBJ1-2 NA TRBV28 CASSFIGQGNGYTF TGTGCCAGCAGTTTTATAGGACAGGGGAACGGCTACACCTTC
TRBD2 TRBJ2-2 NA TRBV10-2 CASTQTSGSNTGELFF TGCGCCAGCACCCAAACTAGCGGGAGTAACACCGGGGAGCTGTTTTTT
TRBD1 TRBJ1-2 once TRBV7-6 CASSLGNDRDGYTF TGTGCCAGCAGCTTAGGGAACGACAGGGATGGCTACACCTTC
NA TRBJ1-3 NA TRBV11-2 CASSRVAGPAGNTIYF TGTGCCAGCAGTAGGGTGGCAGGTCCGGCTGGAAACACCATATATTTT
TRBD1 TRBJ2-3 NA TRBV9 CASSVRGTGGAYTQYF TGTGCCAGCAGCGTAAGAGGGACAGGGGGCGCGTATACGCAGTATTTT
NA TRBJ1-5 NA TRBV10-2 CASSGTSFGNQPQHF TGCGCCAGCAGCGGGACTAGTTTCGGCAATCAGCCCCAGCATTTT
NA TRBJ2-5 NA TRBV5-4 CASSQRQQETQYF TGTGCCAGCAGCCAAAGACAGCAAGAGACCCAGTACTTC